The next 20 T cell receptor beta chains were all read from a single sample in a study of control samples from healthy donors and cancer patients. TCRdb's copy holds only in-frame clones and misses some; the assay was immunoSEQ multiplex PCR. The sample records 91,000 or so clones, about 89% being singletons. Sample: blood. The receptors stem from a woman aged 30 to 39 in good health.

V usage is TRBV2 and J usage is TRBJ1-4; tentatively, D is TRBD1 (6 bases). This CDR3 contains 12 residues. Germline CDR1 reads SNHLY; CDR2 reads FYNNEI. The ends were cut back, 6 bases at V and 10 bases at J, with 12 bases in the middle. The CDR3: CASRAGGLKLFF. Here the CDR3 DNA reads TGTGCCAGCAGGGCCGGGGGGCTAAAACTGTTTTTT.

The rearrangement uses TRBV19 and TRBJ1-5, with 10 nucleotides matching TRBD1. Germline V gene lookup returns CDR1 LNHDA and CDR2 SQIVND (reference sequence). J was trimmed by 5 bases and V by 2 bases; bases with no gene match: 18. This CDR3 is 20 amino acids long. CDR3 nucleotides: TGTGCCAGTAGTATAAGAAGGGCCCCCTCCCTCGACAGGGGGCATCAGCCCCAGCATTTT. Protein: CASSIRRAPSLDRGHQPQHF.

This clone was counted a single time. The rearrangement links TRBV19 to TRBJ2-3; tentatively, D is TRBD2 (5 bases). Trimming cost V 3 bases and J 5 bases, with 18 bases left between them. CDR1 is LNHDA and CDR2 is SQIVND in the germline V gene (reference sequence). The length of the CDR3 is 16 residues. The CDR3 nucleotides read TGTGCCAGTAGTATGTCGACTACCTCCTTTGTAGATACGCAGTATTTT. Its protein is CASSMSTTSFVDTQYF. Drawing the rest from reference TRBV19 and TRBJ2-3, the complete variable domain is DGGITQSPKYLFRKEGQNVTLSCEQNLNHDAMYWYRQDPGQGLRLIYYSQIVNDFQKGDIAEGYSVSREKKESFPLTVTSAQKNPTAFYLCASSMSTTSFVDTQYFGPGTRLTVL.

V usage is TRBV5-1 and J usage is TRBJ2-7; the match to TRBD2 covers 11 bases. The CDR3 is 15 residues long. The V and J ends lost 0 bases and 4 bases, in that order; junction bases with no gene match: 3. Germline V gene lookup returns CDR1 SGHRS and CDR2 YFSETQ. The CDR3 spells CASSLAPSGGYEQYF. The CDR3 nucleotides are TGCGCCAGCAGCTTGGCTCCTAGCGGGGGGTACGAGCAGTACTTC.

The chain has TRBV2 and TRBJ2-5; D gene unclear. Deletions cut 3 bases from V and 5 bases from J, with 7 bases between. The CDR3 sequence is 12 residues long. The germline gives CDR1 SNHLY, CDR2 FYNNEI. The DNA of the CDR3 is TGTGCCAGCAGTGAGGGCGAGGAGACCCAGTACTTC. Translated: CASSEGEETQYF.

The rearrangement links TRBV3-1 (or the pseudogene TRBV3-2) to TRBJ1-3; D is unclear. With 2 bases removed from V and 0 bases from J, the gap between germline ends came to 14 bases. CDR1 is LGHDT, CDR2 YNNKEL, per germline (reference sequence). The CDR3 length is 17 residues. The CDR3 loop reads CASSQQHRHSSGNTIYF. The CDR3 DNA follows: TGTGCCAGCAGCCAACAACACCGGCACAGCTCTGGAAACACCATATATTTT.

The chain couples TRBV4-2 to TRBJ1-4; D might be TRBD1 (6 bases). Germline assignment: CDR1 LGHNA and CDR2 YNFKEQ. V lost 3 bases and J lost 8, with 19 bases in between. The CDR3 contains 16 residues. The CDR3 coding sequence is TGTGCCAGCAGCCATTATCCGGGACACATGGACGAAAAACTGTTTTTT. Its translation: CASSHYPGHMDEKLFF.

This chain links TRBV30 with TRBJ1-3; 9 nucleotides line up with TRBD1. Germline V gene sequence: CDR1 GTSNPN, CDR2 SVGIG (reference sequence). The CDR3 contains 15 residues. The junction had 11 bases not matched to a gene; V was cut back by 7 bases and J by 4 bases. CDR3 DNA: TGTGCCTCAATTCCCGGGACAGGGCTCGGAAACACCATATATTTT. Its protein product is CASIPGTGLGNTIYF.

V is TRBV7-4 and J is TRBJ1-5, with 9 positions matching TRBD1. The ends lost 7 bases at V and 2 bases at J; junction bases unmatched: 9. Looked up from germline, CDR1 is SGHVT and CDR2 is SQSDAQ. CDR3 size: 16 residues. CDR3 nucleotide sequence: TGTGCCAGCACCTTGGACAGGGGAAGCGGCAATCAGCCCCAGCATTTT. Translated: CASTLDRGSGNQPQHF. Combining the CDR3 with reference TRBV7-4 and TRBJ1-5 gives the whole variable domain GAGVSQSPRYKVAKRGRDVALRCDSISGHVTLYWYRQTLGQGSEVLTYSQSDAQRDKSGRPSGRFSAERPERSVSTLKIQRTEQGDSAVYLCASTLDRGSGNQPQHFGDGTRLSIL.

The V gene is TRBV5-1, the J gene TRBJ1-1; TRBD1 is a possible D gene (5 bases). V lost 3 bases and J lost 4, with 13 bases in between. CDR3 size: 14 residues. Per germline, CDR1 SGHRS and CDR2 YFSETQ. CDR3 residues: CASSYSSGTTEAFF. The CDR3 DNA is TGCGCCAGCAGCTACTCTTCAGGGACCACTGAAGCTTTCTTT.

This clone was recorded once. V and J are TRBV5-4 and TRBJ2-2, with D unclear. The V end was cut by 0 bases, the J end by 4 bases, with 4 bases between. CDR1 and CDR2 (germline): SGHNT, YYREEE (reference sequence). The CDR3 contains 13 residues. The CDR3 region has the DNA TGTGCCAGCAGCTTGGATGGCACCGGGGAGCTGTTTTTT. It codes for CASSLDGTGELFF.

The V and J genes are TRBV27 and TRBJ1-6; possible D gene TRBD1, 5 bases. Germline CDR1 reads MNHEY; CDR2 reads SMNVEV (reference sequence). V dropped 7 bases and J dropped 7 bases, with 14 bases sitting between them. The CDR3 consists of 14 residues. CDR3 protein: CASTPWGGNSPLHF. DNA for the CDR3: TGTGCCAGCACCCCATGGGGGGGGAATTCACCCCTCCACTTT.

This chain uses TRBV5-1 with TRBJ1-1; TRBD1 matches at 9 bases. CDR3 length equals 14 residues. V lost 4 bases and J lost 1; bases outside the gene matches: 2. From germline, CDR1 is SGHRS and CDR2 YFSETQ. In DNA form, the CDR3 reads TGCGCCAGCAGCACGGGACAGGGGAACACTGAAGCTTTCTTT. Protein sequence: CASSTGQGNTEAFF.

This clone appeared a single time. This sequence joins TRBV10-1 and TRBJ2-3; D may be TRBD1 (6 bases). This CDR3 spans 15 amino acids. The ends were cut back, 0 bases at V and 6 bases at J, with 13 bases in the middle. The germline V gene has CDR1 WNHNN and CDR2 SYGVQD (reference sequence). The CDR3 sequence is CASSESAGAFDTQYF. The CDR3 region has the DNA TGCGCCAGCAGTGAGTCAGCAGGGGCATTCGATACGCAGTATTTT.

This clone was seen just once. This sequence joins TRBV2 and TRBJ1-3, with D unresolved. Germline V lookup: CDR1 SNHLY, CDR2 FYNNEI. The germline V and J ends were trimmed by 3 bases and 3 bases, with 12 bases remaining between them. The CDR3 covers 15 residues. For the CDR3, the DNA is TGTGCCAGCAGTGATTCCTCCTCGCGTGGAAACACCATATATTTT. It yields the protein CASSDSSSRGNTIYF.

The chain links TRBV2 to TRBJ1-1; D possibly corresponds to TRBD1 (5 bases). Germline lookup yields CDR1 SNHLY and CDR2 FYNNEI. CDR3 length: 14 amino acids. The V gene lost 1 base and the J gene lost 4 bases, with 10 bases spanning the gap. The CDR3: CASSEGGAVTEAFF. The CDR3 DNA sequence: TGTGCCAGCAGTGAAGGTGGGGCGGTCACTGAAGCTTTCTTT. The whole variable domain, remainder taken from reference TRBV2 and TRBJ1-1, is EPEVTQTPSHQVTQMGQEVILRCVPISNHLYFYWYRQILGQKVEFLVSFYNNEISEKSEIFDDQFSVERPDGSNFTLKIRSTKLEDSAMYFCASSEGGAVTEAFFGQGTRLTVV.

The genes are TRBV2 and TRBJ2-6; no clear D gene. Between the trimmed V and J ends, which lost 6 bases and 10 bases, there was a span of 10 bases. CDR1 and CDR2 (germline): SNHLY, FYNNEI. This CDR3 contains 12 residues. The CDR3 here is CASRISSNVLTF. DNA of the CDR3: TGTGCCAGCAGAATAAGCTCTAACGTCCTGACTTTC.

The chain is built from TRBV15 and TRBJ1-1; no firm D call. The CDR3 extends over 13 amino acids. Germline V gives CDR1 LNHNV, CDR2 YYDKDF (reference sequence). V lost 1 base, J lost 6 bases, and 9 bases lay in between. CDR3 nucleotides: TGTGCCACCAGCAGAGGCCGGGAGGCTGAAGCTTTCTTT. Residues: CATSRGREAEAFF.

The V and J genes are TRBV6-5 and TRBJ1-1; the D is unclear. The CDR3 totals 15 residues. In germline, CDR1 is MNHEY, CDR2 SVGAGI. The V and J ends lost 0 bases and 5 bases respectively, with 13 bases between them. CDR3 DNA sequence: TGTGCCAGCAGTTACTCGATCGCAGGCCCAACTGAAGCTTTCTTT. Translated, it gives CASSYSIAGPTEAFF.

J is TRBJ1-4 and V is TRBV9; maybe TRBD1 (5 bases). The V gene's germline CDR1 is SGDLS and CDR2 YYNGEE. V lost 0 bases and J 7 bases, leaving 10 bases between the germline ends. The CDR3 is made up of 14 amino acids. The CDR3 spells CASSVAGAGEKLFF. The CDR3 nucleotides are TGTGCCAGCAGCGTAGCCGGGGCTGGTGAAAAACTGTTTTTT.